This TCR beta chain derives from a study of blood T cells in healthy people across ages. With 8 bases removed from V and 4 bases from J, the gap between germline ends came to 12 bases. Germline CDR1 MNHNY, CDR2 SVGAGI (reference sequence). The CDR3 spans 13 residues. A J-beta primer mix and a sample-barcoded 5' primer were used in a second PCR of roughly 7 to 12 cycles. Each CDR3 protein is one row after TCRdb ran MiXCR on the 5' RACE reads. The sample contains 1.5 million to 2 million distinct CDR3 sequences, 49% of which appear only once. The rearrangement joins TRBV6-6 to TRBJ2-1; D uncertain. Sequencing was carried out using blood. The clonotype was recovered from a woman aged 35 to 49 in good health. CDR3 sequence: CASLAGPYNEQFF. CDR3 DNA sequence: TGTGCCAGCCTCGCAGGCCCGTACAATGAGCAGTTCTTC.